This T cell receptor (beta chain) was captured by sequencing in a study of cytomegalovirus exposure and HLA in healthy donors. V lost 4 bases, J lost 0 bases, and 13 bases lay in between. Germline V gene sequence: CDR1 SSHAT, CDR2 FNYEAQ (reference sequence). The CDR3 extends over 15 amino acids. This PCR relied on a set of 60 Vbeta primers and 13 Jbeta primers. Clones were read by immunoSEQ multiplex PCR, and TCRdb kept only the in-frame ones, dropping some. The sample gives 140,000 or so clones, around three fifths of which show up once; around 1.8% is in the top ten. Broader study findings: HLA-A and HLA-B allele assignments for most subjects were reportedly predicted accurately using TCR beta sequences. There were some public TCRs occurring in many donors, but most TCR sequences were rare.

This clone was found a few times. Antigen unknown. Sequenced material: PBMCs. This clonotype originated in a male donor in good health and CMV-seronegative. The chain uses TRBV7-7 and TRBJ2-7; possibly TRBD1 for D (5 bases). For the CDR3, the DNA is TGTGCCAGCAGCTCTACAGGTGATAGCTCCTACGAGCAGTACTTC. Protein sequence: CASSSTGDSSYEQYF.